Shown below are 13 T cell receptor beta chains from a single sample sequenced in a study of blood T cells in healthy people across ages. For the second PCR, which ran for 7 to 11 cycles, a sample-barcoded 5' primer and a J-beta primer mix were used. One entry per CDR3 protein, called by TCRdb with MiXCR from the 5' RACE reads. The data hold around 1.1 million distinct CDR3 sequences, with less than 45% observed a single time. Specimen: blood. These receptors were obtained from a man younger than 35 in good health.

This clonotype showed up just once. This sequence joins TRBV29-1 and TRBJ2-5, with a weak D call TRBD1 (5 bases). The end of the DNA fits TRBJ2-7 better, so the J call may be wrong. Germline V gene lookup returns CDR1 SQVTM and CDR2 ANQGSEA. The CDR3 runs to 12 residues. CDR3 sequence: CSVQGVPYEQYF. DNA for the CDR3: TGCAGCGTTCAAGGGGTCCCCTACGAGCAGTACTTC.

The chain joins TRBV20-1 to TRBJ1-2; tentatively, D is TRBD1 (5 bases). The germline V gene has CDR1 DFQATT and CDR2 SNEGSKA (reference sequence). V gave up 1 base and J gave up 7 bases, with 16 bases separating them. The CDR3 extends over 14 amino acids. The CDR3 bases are TGCAGTGCTAGAGTTTCGGACACCCCGGTTGGCTACACCTTC. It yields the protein CSARVSDTPVGYTF.

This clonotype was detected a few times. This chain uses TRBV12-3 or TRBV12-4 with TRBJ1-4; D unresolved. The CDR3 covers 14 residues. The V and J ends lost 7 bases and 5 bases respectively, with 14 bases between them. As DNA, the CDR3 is TGTGCCAGCACCAGCGGCCGGGCGAATGAAAAACTGTTTTTT. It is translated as CASTSGRANEKLFF.

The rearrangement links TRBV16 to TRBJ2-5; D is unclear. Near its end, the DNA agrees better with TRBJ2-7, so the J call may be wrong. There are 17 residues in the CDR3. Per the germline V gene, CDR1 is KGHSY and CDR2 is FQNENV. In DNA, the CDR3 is TGTGCCAGCAGCCAATCGAAGGGCCAGCCAGATTTCTACGAGCAGTACTTC. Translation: CASSQSKGQPDFYEQYF.

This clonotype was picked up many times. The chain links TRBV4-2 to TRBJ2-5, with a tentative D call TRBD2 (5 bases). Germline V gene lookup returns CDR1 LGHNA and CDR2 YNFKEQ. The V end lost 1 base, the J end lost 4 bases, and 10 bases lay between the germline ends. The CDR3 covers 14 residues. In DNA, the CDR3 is TGTGCCAGCAGCCAAGCTACGGGGAGAGAGACCCAGTACTTC. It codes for CASSQATGRETQYF.

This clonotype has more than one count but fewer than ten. The CDR3 sequence is CASSQVTPLGDTQYF. CDR3 in DNA: TGCGCCAGCAGCCAAGTTACCCCCTTGGGAGATACGCAGTATTTT. V and J are TRBV4-1 and TRBJ2-3; no clear D. This CDR3 has 15 residues. Germline-derived CDR1 and CDR2 are MGHRA and YSYEKL. Trimming cost V 1 base and J 5 bases, with 13 bases left between them.

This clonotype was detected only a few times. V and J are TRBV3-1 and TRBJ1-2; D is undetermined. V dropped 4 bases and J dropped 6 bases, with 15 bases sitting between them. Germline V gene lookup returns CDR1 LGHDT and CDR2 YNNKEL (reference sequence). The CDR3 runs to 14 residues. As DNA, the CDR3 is TGTGCCAGCAGCCCTTCAGGACCACGGAATGGCTACACCTTC. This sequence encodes CASSPSGPRNGYTF.

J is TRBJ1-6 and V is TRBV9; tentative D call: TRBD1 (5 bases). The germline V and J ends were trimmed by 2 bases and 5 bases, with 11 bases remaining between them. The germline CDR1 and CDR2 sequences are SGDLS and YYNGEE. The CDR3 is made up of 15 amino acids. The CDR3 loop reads CASSVRGGDNSPLHF. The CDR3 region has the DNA TGTGCCAGCAGCGTTCGGGGAGGGGATAATTCACCCCTCCACTTT. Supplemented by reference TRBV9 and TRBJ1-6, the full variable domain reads DSGVTQTPKHLITATGQRVTLRCSPRSGDLSVYWYQQSLDQGLQFLIQYYNGEERAKGNILERFSAQQFPDLHSELNLSSLELGDSALYFCASSVRGGDNSPLHFGNGTRLTVT.

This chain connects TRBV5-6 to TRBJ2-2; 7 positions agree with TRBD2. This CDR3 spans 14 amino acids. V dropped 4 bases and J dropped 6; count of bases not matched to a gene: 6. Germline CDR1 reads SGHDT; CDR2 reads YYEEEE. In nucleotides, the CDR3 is TGTGCCAGCAGCGCAGGGACTATCTCCGGGGAGCTGTTTTTT. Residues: CASSAGTISGELFF.

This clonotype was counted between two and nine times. The CDR3 DNA sequence: TGCAGTGCTCCGAGTGGACAGAACACTGAAGCTTTCTTT. Translating it yields CSAPSGQNTEAFF. This rearrangement joins TRBV20-1 to TRBJ1-1; D may be TRBD1 (5 bases). In germline, CDR1 is DFQATT, CDR2 SNEGSKA (reference sequence). The V and J ends lost 5 bases and 1 base respectively, with 11 bases between them. The length of the CDR3 is 13 residues.

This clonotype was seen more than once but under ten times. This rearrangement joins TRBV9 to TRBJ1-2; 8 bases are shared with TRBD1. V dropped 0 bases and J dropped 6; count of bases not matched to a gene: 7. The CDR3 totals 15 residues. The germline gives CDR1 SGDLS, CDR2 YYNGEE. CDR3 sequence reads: CASSVGDRGKNGYTF. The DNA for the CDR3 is TGTGCCAGCAGCGTAGGCGACAGGGGCAAGAATGGCTACACCTTC.

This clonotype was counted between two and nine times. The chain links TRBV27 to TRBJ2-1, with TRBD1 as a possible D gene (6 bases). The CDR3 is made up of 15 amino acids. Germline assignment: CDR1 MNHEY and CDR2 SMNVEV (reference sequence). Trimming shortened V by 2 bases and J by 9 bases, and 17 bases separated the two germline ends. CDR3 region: CASSLSRAQDSEQFF. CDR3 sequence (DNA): TGTGCCAGCAGTTTAAGTCGGGCACAGGACAGTGAGCAGTTCTTC.

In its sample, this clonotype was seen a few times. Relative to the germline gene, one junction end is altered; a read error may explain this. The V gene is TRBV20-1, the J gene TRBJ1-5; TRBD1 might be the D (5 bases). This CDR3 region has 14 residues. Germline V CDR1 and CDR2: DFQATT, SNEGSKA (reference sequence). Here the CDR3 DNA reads TGCAGTGCTAGTTTCAGGGTAAGCAATCAGCCCCGGCATTTT. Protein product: CSASFRVSNQPRHF.